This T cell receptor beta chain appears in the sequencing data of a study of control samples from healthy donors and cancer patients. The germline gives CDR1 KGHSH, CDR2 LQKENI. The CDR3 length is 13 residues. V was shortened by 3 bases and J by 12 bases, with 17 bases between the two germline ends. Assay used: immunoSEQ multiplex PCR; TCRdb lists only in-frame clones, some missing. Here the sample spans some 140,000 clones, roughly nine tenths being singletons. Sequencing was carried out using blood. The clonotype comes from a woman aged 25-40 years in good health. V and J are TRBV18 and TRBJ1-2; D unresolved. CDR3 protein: CASSPDLQPSNTF. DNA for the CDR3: TGTGCCAGCTCACCGGATCTGCAGCCGTCAAACACCTTC.